A selection of T cell receptor beta chains follows, all from one sample in a study of T cell responses to AZD1222 COVID-19 vaccine. The protocol was immunoSEQ multiplex PCR, while the TCRdb copy is restricted to in-frame clones and leaves out a portion. The sample yields 66,000 or so clones, more than 65% seen once. This specimen consisted of peripheral blood, obtained on day 0 of MenACWY control vaccination. All receptors derive from an adult in good health. The CDR3 runs from the conserved cysteine through the conserved F or W. The D gene is left open where the match is weak. Rows give clone size only sometimes, using once, few, many, or a class for an expanded clone.

size: -
D: -
length: 14
V: TRBV5-8
J: TRBJ1-5
DNA: TGTGCCAGCAGCTTAAGGCAGGGTAATCAGCCCCAGCATTTT
CDR3: CASSLRQGNQPQHF

size: -
D: -
length: 14
V: TRBV28
J: TRBJ2-2
DNA: TGTGCCAGCAGCCTTACAGGATACACCGGGGAGCTGTTTTTT
CDR3: CASSLTGYTGELFF

size: -
D: -
length: 14
V: TRBV2
J: TRBJ1-1
DNA: TGTGCCAGCAGAAGGGAGGGGGGTACCTTAGAAGCTTTCTTT
CDR3: CASRREGGTLEAFF

size: -
D: -
length: 16
V: TRBV14
J: TRBJ1-3
DNA: TGTGCCAGCAGCCAAGACTGGTCGCCGTCGCGAGACACCATATATTTT
CDR3: CASSQDWSPSRDTIYF

size: -
D: -
length: 18
V: TRBV10-1
J: TRBJ2-3
DNA: TGCGCCAGCAGTGAAAGGACTAGGGGGATCAATAGCACAGATACGCAGTATTTT
CDR3: CASSERTRGINSTDTQYF

size: -
D: TRBD1
length: 14
V: TRBV5-1
J: TRBJ1-4
DNA: TGCGCCAGCAGCCGGGACAGGGGGAATGAAAAACTGTTTTTT
CDR3: CASSRDRGNEKLFF

size: -
D: TRBD1
length: 15
V: TRBV5-4
J: TRBJ1-4
DNA: TGTGCCAGCAGCTTGGCGGGACAGCTTAATGAAAAACTGTTTTTT
CDR3: CASSLAGQLNEKLFF

size: -
D: -
length: 14
V: TRBV28
J: TRBJ1-2
DNA: TGTGCCAGCAGTTTAAGGGGGGGTAACTATGGCTACACCTTC
CDR3: CASSLRGGNYGYTF

size: -
D: -
length: 16
V: TRBV7-9
J: TRBJ2-1
DNA: TGTGCCAGCCTTCTTTGGTCCCCAGGGCGGCTCAATGAGCAGTTCTTC
CDR3: CASLLWSPGRLNEQFF

size: once
D: -
length: 14
V: TRBV7-9
J: TRBJ2-3
DNA: TGTGCCAGCAGCTTCCTATCTAGCACAGATACGCAGTATTTT
CDR3: CASSFLSSTDTQYF

size: -
D: -
length: 16
V: TRBV4-1
J: TRBJ1-2
DNA: TGCGCCAGCAGCCAAGACAAGGGCGGGGGGGGATATGGCTACACCTTC
CDR3: CASSQDKGGGGYGYTF

size: -
D: -
length: 13
V: TRBV28
J: TRBJ1-2
DNA: TGTGCCAGCAGTTTCATAGGGTTTGGAGGCTACACCTTC
CDR3: CASSFIGFGGYTF

size: -
D: -
length: 13
V: TRBV5-4
J: TRBJ2-7
DNA: TGTGCCAGCAGCGAGGAACCCTCCTACGAGCAGTACTTC
CDR3: CASSEEPSYEQYF

size: many
D: TRBD2
length: 16
V: TRBV5-4
J: TRBJ2-1
DNA: TGTGCCAGCAGCCCTAGCGGGAGGGCCGAATACAATGAGCAGTTCTTC
CDR3: CASSPSGRAEYNEQFF

size: -
D: -
length: 11
V: TRBV29-1
J: TRBJ2-1
DNA: TGCAGTCATGACAGAAACAATGAGCAGTTCTTC
CDR3: CSHDRNNEQFF

size: -
D: -
length: 13
V: TRBV19
J: TRBJ1-1
DNA: TGTGCCAGTAGTATCCAGACGAACACTGAAGCTTTCTTT
CDR3: CASSIQTNTEAFF

size: -
D: -
length: 12
V: TRBV6-5
J: TRBJ1-5
DNA: TGTGCCAGCAAGTACAGCAATCAGCCCCAGCATTTT
CDR3: CASKYSNQPQHF

size: once
D: -
length: 13
V: TRBV3-1/TRBV3-2
J: TRBJ2-1
DNA: TGTGCCAGCAGCCAAGGGAACTACAATGAGCAGTTCTTC
CDR3: CASSQGNYNEQFF

size: -
D: TRBD1
length: 14
V: TRBV6-5
J: TRBJ1-1
DNA: TGTGCCAGCAGTTACGCGACAGGGGGCTTGTTGGCTTTCTTT
CDR3: CASSYATGGLLAFF

size: -
D: TRBD1
length: 14
V: TRBV5-1
J: TRBJ2-5
DNA: TGCGCCAGCAGCTTGGCGGGACAGGGGGAGACCCAGTACTTC
CDR3: CASSLAGQGETQYF

size: -
D: -
length: 13
V: TRBV7-3
J: TRBJ2-3
DNA: TGTGCCAGCTCGTCCCAGAACACAGATACGCAGTATTTT
CDR3: CASSSQNTDTQYF

size: -
D: TRBD2
length: 16
V: TRBV11-3
J: TRBJ2-1
DNA: TGTGCCAGCAGTCAATCGACCGGCGGGGGGTACGTTGAGCAGTTCTTC
CDR3: CASSQSTGGGYVEQFF

size: once
D: -
length: 13
V: TRBV21-1
J: TRBJ1-2
DNA: TGTGCCAGCAGCAACCTTGACTACTATGGCTACACCTTC
CDR3: CASSNLDYYGYTF

size: -
D: TRBD1
length: 14
V: TRBV30
J: TRBJ1-1
DNA: TGTGCCTGGAGTGGGGACAGGGGGAACACTGAAGCTTTCTTT
CDR3: CAWSGDRGNTEAFF

size: -
D: TRBD1
length: 15
V: TRBV2
J: TRBJ1-5
DNA: TGTGCCAGCAGGAAGGACAGGGGTGACAATCAGCCCCAGCATTTT
CDR3: CASRKDRGDNQPQHF

size: few
D: -
length: 13
V: TRBV6-5
J: TRBJ2-3
DNA: TGTGCCAGCAGTTTCAGGCGCACAGATACGCAGTATTTT
CDR3: CASSFRRTDTQYF

size: -
D: TRBD1
length: 13
V: TRBV6-2/TRBV6-3
J: TRBJ2-3
DNA: TGTGCCAGCAGTTGGGACAGGCAAGATACGCAGTATTTT
CDR3: CASSWDRQDTQYF

size: -
D: -
length: 15
V: TRBV5-1
J: TRBJ1-4
DNA: TGCGCCAGCAGCTTGGATGCAGGGAATAATGAAAAACTGTTTTTT
CDR3: CASSLDAGNNEKLFF

size: -
D: TRBD1
length: 15
V: TRBV4-1
J: TRBJ2-7
DNA: TGCGCCAGCAGCTCGGGACAGGGAAGGAACTACGAGCAGTACTTC
CDR3: CASSSGQGRNYEQYF

size: -
D: -
length: 15
V: TRBV7-8
J: TRBJ1-5
DNA: TGTGCCAGCAGCTTATCTCCAGGGTCGGATCAGCCCCAGCATTTT
CDR3: CASSLSPGSDQPQHF

size: -
D: TRBD2
length: 15
V: TRBV7-2
J: TRBJ2-1
DNA: TGTGCCAGCAGCTTGGCGGGGGGCCAGGTATATGAGCAGTTCTTC
CDR3: CASSLAGGQVYEQFF

size: -
D: TRBD1
length: 14
V: TRBV2
J: TRBJ2-2
DNA: TGTGCCAGCAAAGGGACAGTAAACACCGGGGAGCTGTTTTTT
CDR3: CASKGTVNTGELFF

size: -
D: -
length: 11
V: TRBV12-3/TRBV12-4
J: TRBJ1-3
DNA: TGTGCCAGCGGCTCGTGGGGCACCATATATTTT
CDR3: CASGSWGTIYF

size: -
D: TRBD2
length: 17
V: TRBV7-2
J: TRBJ2-1
DNA: TGTGCCAGCACCCTAAGAGGGAGGGTCGATGTCTCCAATGAGCAGTTCTTC
CDR3: CASTLRGRVDVSNEQFF

size: once
D: -
length: 13
V: TRBV7-2
J: TRBJ1-2
DNA: TGTGCCAGCAGCTTAAACGGGCCCTATGGCTACACCTTC
CDR3: CASSLNGPYGYTF

size: -
D: -
length: 12
V: TRBV30
J: TRBJ2-1
DNA: TGTGCCTGGACCCCCGCGGTCGGTGAGCAGTTCTTC
CDR3: CAWTPAVGEQFF

size: -
D: -
length: 13
V: TRBV29-1
J: TRBJ2-2
DNA: TGCAGCGTTGGTGGGTTAAACACCGGGGAGCTGTTTTTT
CDR3: CSVGGLNTGELFF

size: -
D: TRBD1
length: 13
V: TRBV6-2/TRBV6-3
J: TRBJ1-6
DNA: TGTGCCAGCAGTGACAGGGGCGGATCACCCCTCCACTTT
CDR3: CASSDRGGSPLHF

size: -
D: TRBD2
length: 14
V: TRBV6-5
J: TRBJ2-1
DNA: TGTGCCAGCAGAGTCAGCGGACTAGCGGGAGAAGAGTTCTTC
CDR3: CASRVSGLAGEEFF

size: -
D: -
length: 13
V: TRBV6-1
J: TRBJ1-1
DNA: TGTGCCAGCAGTGAAAGGACACCGAGCGAAGCTTTCTTT
CDR3: CASSERTPSEAFF

size: -
D: TRBD1
length: 15
V: TRBV10-3
J: TRBJ1-3
DNA: TGTGCCATCAGTTCGGACAGGGACTCTGGAAACACCATATATTTT
CDR3: CAISSDRDSGNTIYF

size: -
D: -
length: 14
V: TRBV19
J: TRBJ1-4
DNA: TGTGCCAGTAGTACCCCAGGGAGTAATGAAAAACTGTTTTTT
CDR3: CASSTPGSNEKLFF

size: -
D: -
length: 16
V: TRBV7-2
J: TRBJ2-1
DNA: TGTGCCAGCAGCTTAGGCGGCCAGGGGTTATTCAATGAGCAGTTCTTC
CDR3: CASSLGGQGLFNEQFF

size: -
D: TRBD1
length: 15
V: TRBV19
J: TRBJ2-3
DNA: TGTGCCAGTAGTATAGTAGCCAGGGGGCAAGATACGCAGTATTTT
CDR3: CASSIVARGQDTQYF

size: -
D: TRBD1
length: 14
V: TRBV5-1
J: TRBJ1-1
DNA: TGCGCCAGCAGCTTGTCAGGGGGGAGCACTGAAGCTTTCTTT
CDR3: CASSLSGGSTEAFF

size: -
D: -
length: 16
V: TRBV3-1/TRBV3-2
J: TRBJ2-1
DNA: TGTGCCAGCAGCCAAGCGACAAGGGGCTCCTACAATGAGCAGTTCTTC
CDR3: CASSQATRGSYNEQFF

size: once
D: -
length: 15
V: TRBV30
J: TRBJ1-4
DNA: TGTGCCTGGAGTAAACCCCAGACTACGGGGGAAAAACTGTTTTTT
CDR3: CAWSKPQTTGEKLFF

size: -
D: -
length: 16
V: TRBV18
J: TRBJ1-1
DNA: TGTGCCAGCTCACATCTCCGGTCTGGGGGGAACACTGAAGCTTTCTTT
CDR3: CASSHLRSGGNTEAFF

size: -
D: -
length: 15
V: TRBV4-3
J: TRBJ2-5
DNA: TGCGCCAGCAGCCAAGATAGGGGAGTCCACGAGACCCAGTACTTC
CDR3: CASSQDRGVHETQYF

size: -
D: TRBD2
length: 13
V: TRBV12-3/TRBV12-4
J: TRBJ2-5
DNA: TGTGCCAGCAGTACGGGACTAGCGGAGACCCAGTACTTC
CDR3: CASSTGLAETQYF

size: few
D: -
length: 13
V: TRBV3-1/TRBV3-2
J: TRBJ1-3
DNA: TGTGCCAGCAGCCACGGCTCTGGAAACACCATATATTTT
CDR3: CASSHGSGNTIYF

size: -
D: TRBD1
length: 18
V: TRBV30
J: TRBJ1-6
DNA: TGTGCCTGGAGTGTACATGGGGACAGCGGGCACTACAATTCACCCCTCCACTTT
CDR3: CAWSVHGDSGHYNSPLHF

size: -
D: TRBD2
length: 16
V: TRBV2
J: TRBJ2-5
DNA: TGTGCCAGCAGGGGACTAGCGGGGGCCAAACAAGAGACCCAGTACTTC
CDR3: CASRGLAGAKQETQYF

size: -
D: -
length: 11
V: TRBV5-1
J: TRBJ1-1
DNA: TGCGCCAGCAGCCGAGGTGGAGAGGCTTTCTTT
CDR3: CASSRGGEAFF

size: -
D: -
length: 13
V: TRBV6-1
J: TRBJ1-2
DNA: TGTGCCAGCAGTGAAGCAGCGACTTATGGCTACACCTTC
CDR3: CASSEAATYGYTF

size: once
D: -
length: 14
V: TRBV30
J: TRBJ1-2
DNA: TGTGCCTGGAGTGGGGGCCTGTCGAACTATGGCTACACCTTC
CDR3: CAWSGGLSNYGYTF

size: once
D: TRBD1
length: 16
V: TRBV7-6
J: TRBJ2-2
DNA: TGTGCCAGCAGCCCTGGGTTCGGACAGGGAAGCGGGGAGCTGTTTTTT
CDR3: CASSPGFGQGSGELFF

size: few
D: -
length: 13
V: TRBV9
J: TRBJ1-1
DNA: TGTGCCAGCAGCCTTGAGATTAACACTGAAGCTTTCTTT
CDR3: CASSLEINTEAFF